One and the same sample provided the 12 T cell receptor beta chains below, sequenced in a study of cytomegalovirus exposure and HLA in healthy donors listed by TCRdb under 2017. Library creation used the immunoSEQ multiplex PCR assay. A mixture of 60 forward primers for TCR Vbeta segments and 13 reverse primers for TCR Jbeta segments was used in the multiplex PCR. TCRdb mirrors the immuneACCESS table, restricted to in-frame sequences. Some clones are absent from its copies; in checked studies, under half trace to an unresolved V gene, and the reason for the others is unknown. Here the sample has around 150,000 clones; roughly 64% occur a single time. In total, the top ten clones hold under 3% of the sample. The sequencing sample was made of PBMCs. These TCRs come from a woman aged 25 to 39 in good health and CMV-seropositive.

The chain links TRBV4-1 to TRBJ1-2; 9 bases are shared with TRBD1. The CDR3 has 13 residues. Germline V gene data show CDR1 as MGHRA and CDR2 as YSYEKL. Trimming took 3 bases from V and 6 from J; bases not matched to a gene: 2. CDR3 sequence: CASSQTGGHGYTF. CDR3 sequence (DNA): TGCGCCAGCAGCCAGACAGGGGGACATGGCTACACCTTC.

J is TRBJ2-7 and V is TRBV2; TRBD2 matches at 8 bases. This CDR3 has 15 residues. Germline CDR1 SNHLY, CDR2 FYNNEI. V was pared by 3 bases and J by 6 bases, with 10 bases of the junction left unmatched. DNA of the CDR3: TGTGCCAGCAGTGATTCGGGGACTAGGGTAGGCGAGCAGTACTTC. It is translated as CASSDSGTRVGEQYF. Variable domain in full (rest from reference TRBV2 and TRBJ2-7): EPEVTQTPSHQVTQMGQEVILRCVPISNHLYFYWYRQILGQKVEFLVSFYNNEISEKSEIFDDQFSVERPDGSNFTLKIRSTKLEDSAMYFCASSDSGTRVGEQYFGPGTRLTVT.

This clone was counted between two and nine times. The CDR3 region is CASSWSGQGGQPQHF. CDR3 nucleotide sequence: TGTGCCAGCAGCTGGTCGGGACAGGGTGGGCAGCCCCAGCATTTT. The J gene is TRBJ1-5, the V gene TRBV5-8, with 9 bases matching TRBD1. Germline CDR1 reads SGHTS; CDR2 reads YDEGEE. The CDR3 loop spans 15 amino acids. V shed 3 bases and J 7 bases; nucleotides not matched to a gene: 8. The full variable domain, its missing parts supplied by reference TRBV5-8 and TRBJ1-5, is EAGVTQSPTHLIKTRGQQATLRCSPISGHTSVYWYQQALGLGLQFLLWYDEGEERNRGNFPPRFSGRQFPNYSSELNVNALELEDSALYLCASSWSGQGGQPQHFGDGTRLSIL.

This clone was seen only a few times. The chain uses TRBV10-3 and TRBJ1-1; maybe TRBD1 (5 bases). Trimming took off 4 bases at V and 7 bases at J, with 13 bases between the two ends. The CDR3 sequence is 13 residues long. Germline V gene sequence: CDR1 ENHRY, CDR2 SYGVKD. This chain's CDR3 is CAISVGLGDEAFF. The DNA for the CDR3 is TGTGCCATCAGTGTGGGCTTAGGGGATGAAGCTTTCTTT.

The chain has TRBV19 and TRBJ2-3; 12 bases fit TRBD2. Per germline, CDR1 LNHDA and CDR2 SQIVND (reference sequence). This CDR3 spans 15 amino acids. The V segment lost 8 bases and the J segment 5 bases; nucleotides outside the gene matches: 8. Here the CDR3 DNA reads TGTGCCAGTCGAAGACTAGCGGGGGTGAAAGATACGCAGTATTTT. This codes for CASRRLAGVKDTQYF.

The chain uses TRBV7-2 and TRBJ1-5; D may be TRBD1 (6 bases). The CDR3 has 16 residues. The V gene lost 5 bases and the J gene lost 0 bases, with 14 bases spanning the gap. Germline CDR1 and CDR2: SGHTA and FQGNSA. CDR3 DNA sequence: TGTGCCAGCAGCCCGGGGGGCCAGGCTAGCAATCAGCCCCAGCATTTT. It translates to CASSPGGQASNQPQHF.

J is TRBJ2-3 and V is TRBV28, with 8 bases that match TRBD1. This CDR3 comprises 15 residues. V lost 6 bases to trimming and J lost 5 bases; unmatched junction nucleotides: 10. Germline CDR1 and CDR2: MDHEN and SYDVKM. The CDR3, as DNA: TGTGCCAGCAGCCTCCAGGGGGCACTCGGAGATACGCAGTATTTT. Residues: CASSLQGALGDTQYF.

This clone occurred a few times. The chain couples TRBV6-5 to TRBJ1-2; D gene uncertain. CDR1 and CDR2 from the germline V gene are MNHEY and SVGAGI. Trimming removed 7 bases from V and 4 bases from J, with 16 bases in between. This CDR3 comprises 14 residues. In DNA form, the CDR3 reads TGTGCCAGCACCTCCTCGGGGTTCAGCTATGGCTACACCTTC. This sequence encodes CASTSSGFSYGYTF.

J is TRBJ1-6 and V is TRBV4-1, with TRBD1 matching 12 bases. CDR3 length: 16 residues. Germline CDR1 reads MGHRA; CDR2 reads YSYEKL. V gave up 2 bases and J gave up 6 bases; unmatched junction bases: 2. The chain's CDR3 is CASSQKGQGANSPLHF. The DNA of the CDR3 is TGCGCCAGCAGCCAAAAGGGACAGGGGGCTAATTCACCCCTCCACTTT.

A note on this clone: The same CDR3 also results from other DNA sequences found in this sample. The chain uses TRBV18 and TRBJ2-7; D unclear. Germline values: CDR1 KGHSH, CDR2 LQKENI. V lost 3 bases to trimming and J lost 3 bases, with 9 bases between them. The CDR3 covers 13 residues. The CDR3 spells CASSPAADYEQYF. The DNA for the CDR3 is TGTGCCAGCTCACCTGCGGCTGACTACGAGCAGTACTTC. The full variable domain, rest sourced from reference TRBV18 and TRBJ2-7, is NAGVMQNPRHLVRRRGQEARLRCSPMKGHSHVYWYRQLPEEGLKFMVYLQKENIIDESGMPKERFSAEFPKEGPSILRIQQVVRGDSAAYFCASSPAADYEQYFGPGTRLTVT.

The V gene is TRBV7-2, the J gene TRBJ1-6; D not resolved. V was pared by 5 bases and J by 0 bases, with 17 bases between. Germline CDR1 SGHTA, CDR2 FQGNSA. The CDR3 is 18 amino acids. The CDR3 DNA reads as TGTGCCAGCAGCGTCCAGGATTTCTTTAGCTCCTATAATTCACCCCTCCACTTT. As protein: CASSVQDFFSSYNSPLHF.

V usage is TRBV5-4 and J usage is TRBJ2-7; 7 bases map to TRBD1. The CDR3 totals 13 residues. The V segment lost 4 bases and the J segment 3 bases; nucleotides outside the gene matches: 4. In germline, CDR1 is SGHNT, CDR2 YYREEE (reference sequence). The CDR3 region is CASSTQGYYEQYF. CDR3 coding DNA: TGTGCCAGCAGCACACAGGGGTACTACGAGCAGTACTTC. The full variable domain, in which reference TRBV5-4 and TRBJ2-7 provide the parts outside the CDR3, is ETGVTQSPTHLIKTRGQQVTLRCSSQSGHNTVSWYQQALGQGPQFIFQYYREEENGRGNFPPRFSGLQFPNYSSELNVNALELDDSALYLCASSTQGYYEQYFGPGTRLTVT.